This is a list of T cell receptor beta chains from one sample in a study of blood T cell repertoires in COVID-19. TCRdb's copy holds only in-frame clones and misses some; the assay was immunoSEQ multiplex PCR. Of about 230,000 clones listed, around 80% are singletons. The specimen sequenced was peripheral blood. The receptors originated from a man aged 40-49 years with acute or convalescent COVID-19. Both conserved end residues are part of each CDR3. D genes are given only for firm matches. Expanded clones get a size class; other rows say once, few or many, or leave the size out.

clone_size	d_call	v_call	j_call	cdr3_aa	cdr3_nt
.	TRBD2	TRBV7-9	TRBJ2-1	CASSPSGAGGSREQFF	TGTGCCAGCAGCCCGTCAGGGGCGGGAGGGAGTAGGGAGCAGTTCTTC
.	TRBD1	TRBV5-5	TRBJ1-1	CASSLEGRGLGEAFF	TGTGCCAGCAGCTTGGAGGGCAGGGGGCTAGGTGAAGCTTTCTTT
.	.	TRBV4-2	TRBJ2-7	CASSQDFLGLEQYF	TGTGCCAGCAGCCAAGATTTTCTAGGTCTCGAGCAGTACTTC
.	TRBD1	TRBV7-2	TRBJ1-1	CASSLEIRTGGTEAFF	TGTGCCAGCAGCTTAGAGATCAGGACAGGGGGCACTGAAGCTTTCTTT
.	TRBD1	TRBV18	TRBJ1-2	CASSPGGQGAGTF	TGTGCCAGCTCACCAGGAGGACAGGGGGCAGGAACCTTC
.	TRBD1	TRBV9	TRBJ2-7	CASSFSKTGTGLGEQYF	TGTGCCAGCAGCTTCTCCAAAACCGGGACAGGGCTTGGCGAGCAGTACTTC
.	.	TRBV2	TRBJ1-5	CASRTGYSNQPQHF	TGTGCCAGTAGAACAGGGTATAGCAATCAGCCCCAGCATTTT
.	TRBD2	TRBV5-4	TRBJ2-7	CASSPGGTSGSYEQYF	TGTGCCAGCAGCCCGGGGGGGACTAGCGGGAGTTACGAGCAGTACTTC
.	.	TRBV9	TRBJ2-1	CASSPRQRTFNEQFF	TGTGCCAGCAGCCCCCGCCAGCGTACCTTCAATGAGCAGTTCTTC
few	.	TRBV9	TRBJ1-4	CASSVGGGLGEKLFF	TGTGCCAGCAGCGTAGGGGGAGGGTTGGGTGAAAAACTGTTTTTT
.	TRBD1	TRBV27	TRBJ2-5	CASSWTGRETQYF	TGTGCCAGCAGTTGGACAGGAAGGGAGACCCAGTACTTC
.	.	TRBV30	TRBJ1-2	CAWSVQNYGYTF	TGTGCCTGGAGTGTACAAAACTATGGCTACACCTTC
few	.	TRBV24-1	TRBJ1-5	CATSDLRGAQHF	TGTGCCACCAGTGATTTGCGGGGGGCCCAGCATTTT
few	.	TRBV5-5	TRBJ2-4	CASSLASGSDIQYF	TGTGCCAGCAGCTTGGCCTCCGGGAGCGACATTCAGTACTTC
.	.	TRBV3-1/TRBV3-2	TRBJ1-3	CASSQEGSGNTIYF	TGTGCCAGCAGCCAGGAGGGCTCTGGAAACACCATATATTTT
few	.	TRBV29-1	TRBJ1-1	CSCLTGSAGTEAFF	TGCAGCTGTCTCACAGGGTCTGCGGGCACTGAAGCTTTCTTT
.	TRBD1	TRBV29-1	TRBJ1-2	CSVSGQLYGYTF	TGCAGCGTTTCGGGACAGCTTTATGGCTACACCTTC
.	TRBD1	TRBV19	TRBJ1-3	CASSPSGGQKNTIYF	TGTGCCAGTAGTCCGTCTGGGGGACAGAAAAACACCATATATTTT
few	.	TRBV20-1	TRBJ2-7	CSAGHAREQYF	TGCAGTGCAGGACATGCTCGGGAGCAGTACTTC
.	.	TRBV15	TRBJ2-3	CATSRGGEVDTQYF	TGTGCCACCAGCAGAGGAGGGGAGGTAGATACGCAGTATTTT
.	TRBD2	TRBV30	TRBJ2-1	CAWSVPGLADDEQFF	TGTGCCTGGAGTGTACCGGGACTAGCGGATGATGAGCAGTTCTTC
.	.	TRBV9	TRBJ2-3	CASSEGGIGDTQYF	TGTGCCAGCAGCGAGGGCGGGATAGGGGATACGCAGTATTTT
.	.	TRBV19	TRBJ1-1	CASSMLSGGKEAEAFF	TGTGCCAGTAGTATGTTGTCTGGGGGGAAAGAAGCTGAAGCTTTCTTT
.	.	TRBV11-1	TRBJ1-1	CASSARWELVAFF	TGTGCCAGCTCGGCGCGGTGGGAGCTTGTAGCTTTCTTT
few	TRBD2	TRBV7-9	TRBJ2-7	CASSYLAGGPYEQYF	TGTGCCAGCAGCTACCTAGCGGGAGGGCCCTACGAGCAGTACTTC
.	.	TRBV7-2	TRBJ2-1	CASTPPPARGRPYNEQFF	TGTGCCAGCACCCCCCCTCCGGCCCGGGGGAGACCTTACAATGAGCAGTTCTTC
.	.	TRBV27	TRBJ2-7	CATSAGGQYDEQYF	TGTGCCACCTCCGCGGGTGGACAGTACGACGAGCAGTACTTC
.	.	TRBV6-1	TRBJ1-1	CASSDGGGRGNTEAFF	TGTGCCAGCAGTGACGGGGGGGGGCGAGGGAACACTGAAGCTTTCTTT
.	.	TRBV6-2/TRBV6-3	TRBJ2-1	CASSYPTLGSSYNEQFF	TGTGCCAGCAGTTACCCTACCCTGGGGAGTTCCTACAATGAGCAGTTCTTC
.	.	TRBV10-2	TRBJ2-3	CASARGGGTDTQYF	TGCGCCAGCGCGAGGGGAGGAGGCACAGATACGCAGTATTTT
.	TRBD1	TRBV6-1	TRBJ1-1	CASSGAGGAEAFF	TGTGCCAGCAGTGGAGCAGGGGGCGCGGAAGCTTTCTTT
.	.	TRBV7-8	TRBJ2-2	CASSPLANTGELFF	TGTGCCAGCAGCCCCCTAGCGAACACCGGGGAGCTGTTTTTT
.	.	TRBV10-3	TRBJ1-1	CAISESTGTNEAFF	TGTGCCATCAGTGAGTCTACAGGGACCAATGAAGCTTTCTTT
.	.	TRBV7-6	TRBJ1-2	CASSKRQGGDYGYTF	TGTGCCAGCAGCAAACGCCAAGGGGGGGACTATGGCTACACCTTC
.	TRBD1	TRBV10-3	TRBJ1-2	CAIKRGGAVGYTF	TGTGCCATCAAGCGAGGGGGCGCGGTTGGCTACACCTTC
.	.	TRBV4-2	TRBJ1-3	CASSQDIRGAGNTIYF	TGTGCCAGCAGCCAAGATATTCGGGGGGCTGGAAACACCATATATTTT
.	TRBD2	TRBV7-2	TRBJ2-1	CASSLGLAGLYNEQFF	TGTGCCAGCAGCTTAGGACTAGCGGGGCTATACAATGAGCAGTTCTTC
.	TRBD2	TRBV6-5	TRBJ2-3	CASSRLAGGPDTQYF	TGTGCCAGCAGTCGACTAGCGGGGGGGCCAGATACGCAGTATTTT
.	TRBD1	TRBV5-1	TRBJ1-5	CASSTGGGNQPQHF	TGCGCCAGCAGCACAGGGGGCGGCAATCAGCCCCAGCATTTT
.	TRBD2	TRBV27	TRBJ2-3	CASSLGRADTQYF	TGTGCCAGCAGTTTAGGGAGGGCAGATACGCAGTATTTT
.	TRBD2	TRBV13	TRBJ2-3	CASSPLAGEADTQYF	TGTGCCAGCAGCCCACTAGCGGGTGAGGCAGATACGCAGTATTTT
.	.	TRBV7-9	TRBJ1-1	CASRPGLLNTEAFF	TGTGCCAGCAGACCTGGACTGTTGAACACTGAAGCTTTCTTT
.	.	TRBV2	TRBJ2-7	CASNSMGRTYEQYF	TGTGCCAGCAATAGTATGGGCCGAACCTACGAGCAGTACTTC
.	TRBD2	TRBV6-2/TRBV6-3	TRBJ2-7	CASSYSEGLADYYEQYF	TGTGCCAGCAGTTACAGCGAAGGACTAGCGGACTACTACGAGCAGTACTTC
.	TRBD1	TRBV5-1	TRBJ1-1	CASSPQTGGYEEAFF	TGCGCCAGCAGCCCCCAGACAGGGGGCTATGAGGAAGCTTTCTTT
.	TRBD2	TRBV19	TRBJ2-3	CASSRASGDTDTQYF	TGTGCCAGTAGTAGGGCTAGCGGGGACACAGATACGCAGTATTTT
.	TRBD1	TRBV18	TRBJ1-6	CASSRPLRDRASPLHF	TGTGCCAGCTCACGACCACTCCGGGACAGGGCGTCACCCCTCCACTTT
.	.	TRBV6-2/TRBV6-3	TRBJ2-2	CASSYSGTGELFF	TGTGCCAGCAGTTACAGCGGGACCGGGGAGCTGTTTTTT
.	.	TRBV27	TRBJ1-4	CASSARPVGGKLFF	TGTGCCAGCAGTGCTCGGCCTGTTGGGGGGAAACTGTTTTTT
few	TRBD1	TRBV18	TRBJ2-2	CASSPGTGRHTGELFF	TGTGCCAGCTCACCGGGGACAGGGAGGCACACCGGGGAGCTGTTTTTT
.	.	TRBV24-1	TRBJ2-3	CATSDTRTRTDTQYF	TGTGCCACCAGTGATACCCGGACTCGCACAGATACGCAGTATTTT
.	.	TRBV7-9	TRBJ1-2	CASSLTYSNYGYTF	TGTGCCAGCAGCTTAACCTACAGTAACTATGGCTACACCTTC
.	.	TRBV15	TRBJ2-3	CATSRDSFSGDTQYF	TGTGCCACCAGCAGAGATTCCTTTTCGGGAGATACGCAGTATTTT
once	TRBD2	TRBV7-2	TRBJ2-7	CASRRSGSSYEQYF	TGTGCCAGCAGGAGAAGCGGGAGCTCCTACGAGCAGTACTTC